This T cell receptor (beta chain) came from a study of T-cell reconstitution after alpha-beta-depleted transplantation in children. Per germline, CDR1 LNHDA and CDR2 SQIVND (reference sequence). This CDR3 spans 13 amino acids. Trimming shortened V by 1 base and J by 3 bases, and 7 bases separated the two germline ends. It was with unique molecular identifiers that the TCRbeta library was prepared. TCRdb fed the PCR reads into MiXCR, producing one record per CDR3 protein. The repertoire includes 200,000 to 250,000 distinct CDR3 sequences, about a tenth of them detected once, and 28% sits in the top ten. Study results and caveats: T cells produced anew were the main source of T-cell counts and diversity one year after transplant.

This clonotype was detected ten times or more. Its matching antigen is unknown. V usage is TRBV19 and J usage is TRBJ2-7; D possibly corresponds to TRBD1 (6 bases). This clonotype was obtained from a child younger than two with acute myeloid leukemia, due to receive a stem cell transplant. Sequenced here: PBMCs, sampled before TCRalphabeta/CD19-depleted stem cell transplant. In DNA, the CDR3 is TGTGCCAGTAGTATAGCGACAGGCTACGAGCAGTACTTC. This gives the protein CASSIATGYEQYF.